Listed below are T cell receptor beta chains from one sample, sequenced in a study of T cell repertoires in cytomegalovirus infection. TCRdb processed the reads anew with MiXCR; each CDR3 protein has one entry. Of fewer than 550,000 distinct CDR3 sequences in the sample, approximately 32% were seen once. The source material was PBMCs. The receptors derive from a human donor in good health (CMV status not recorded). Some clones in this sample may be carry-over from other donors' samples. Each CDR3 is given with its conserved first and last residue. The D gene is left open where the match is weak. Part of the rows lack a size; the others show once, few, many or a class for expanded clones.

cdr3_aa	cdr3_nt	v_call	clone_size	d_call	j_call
CASSLSIRSSGNTIYF	TGTGCCAGCAGTTTATCAATTAGGTCCTCTGGAAACACCATATATTTT	TRBV27	few	.	TRBJ1-3
CATSKKGGTEAFF	TGTGCCACCAGTAAAAAAGGGGGGACTGAAGCTTTCTTT	TRBV24-1	.	.	TRBJ1-1
CASSKPGLPYEQYF	TGTGCCAGCAGCAAACCGGGACTTCCCTACGAGCAGTACTTC	TRBV6-2/TRBV6-3	.	.	TRBJ2-7
CATSDAEDGNYGYTF	TGTGCCACCAGTGATGCCGAAGACGGGAACTATGGCTACACCTTC	TRBV24-1	many	.	TRBJ1-2
CASSYSPYVEEQYF	TGTGCCAGCAGTTACTCGCCTTATGTGGAGGAGCAGTACTTC	TRBV6-2/TRBV6-3	.	.	TRBJ2-7
CASSRSEGLAGSNEQFF	TGTGCCAGCAGCCGTTCGGAGGGACTAGCGGGGAGTAATGAGCAGTTCTTC	TRBV7-3	.	TRBD2	TRBJ2-1
CASRTHPGTQSTDTQYF	TGTGCCAGCAGAACCCATCCCGGGACGCAAAGCACAGATACGCAGTATTTT	TRBV28	few	.	TRBJ2-3
CASSSTGENSPLHF	TGTGCCAGCAGCTCCACAGGGGAGAATTCACCCCTCCACTTT	TRBV5-4	few	TRBD1	TRBJ1-6
CATSDTRGGRVFTDTQYF	TGTGCCACCAGTGATACCCGAGGGGGGCGCGTATTTACAGATACGCAGTATTTT	TRBV24-1	few	.	TRBJ2-3
CANQPDSTPPYNEQFF	TGTGCCAACCAACCCGACAGCACCCCCCCCTACAATGAGCAGTTCTTC	TRBV15	.	.	TRBJ2-1
CASSRDLIYEQYF	TGTGCCAGCAGCCGGGACCTGATATACGAGCAGTACTTC	TRBV5-4	.	.	TRBJ2-7
CASGFVLGLNSPLHF	TGTGCTAGTGGTTTCGTACTTGGTCTAAATTCACCCCTCCACTTT	TRBV12-5	.	.	TRBJ1-6
CASRVTGSNQPQHF	TGTGCCAGTAGGGTGACAGGTTCCAATCAGCCCCAGCATTTT	TRBV19	.	.	TRBJ1-5
CASSYLGKLFF	TGTGCCAGCAGTTACCTAGGAAAACTGTTTTTT	TRBV6-5	.	.	TRBJ1-4
CSASLGLAGGGSTDTQYF	TGCAGTGCTAGCCTGGGACTAGCGGGGGGCGGTAGCACAGATACGCAGTATTTT	TRBV20-1	few	TRBD2	TRBJ2-3
CASSFSGRNTEAFF	TGTGCCAGCAGTTTTTCAGGGAGGAACACTGAAGCTTTCTTT	TRBV12-3/TRBV12-4	few	.	TRBJ1-1
CASSSSIGAPLHF	TGTGCCAGCAGTTCCTCTATTGGGGCACCCCTCCACTTT	TRBV28	.	.	TRBJ1-6
CASTTGTGPYEQYF	TGTGCCAGTACAACCGGGACAGGGCCCTACGAGCAGTACTTC	TRBV19	few	TRBD1	TRBJ2-7